The 32 T cell receptor beta chains listed next were all sequenced from one sample in a study of cytomegalovirus exposure and HLA in healthy donors. The PCR contained 60 Vbeta and 13 Jbeta primers. Assay used: immunoSEQ multiplex PCR; TCRdb lists only in-frame clones, some missing. This repertoire shows under 110,000 clones, 75% found once; its top ten account for more than 9%. Sequenced: PBMCs. These receptors all stem from a man over 45 in good health and CMV-seronegative.

Only one count was recorded for this clone. The CDR3 reads CAISEIKGEGNEQFF. Written as DNA, the CDR3 is TGTGCCATCAGTGAGATTAAGGGAGAGGGCAATGAGCAGTTCTTC. The chain joins TRBV10-3 to TRBJ2-1; weak D call: TRBD2 (5 bases). V was shortened by 2 bases and J by 6 bases, with 14 bases between the two germline ends. CDR1 is ENHRY, CDR2 SYGVKD, per germline. This CDR3 has 15 residues.

V is TRBV25-1 and J is TRBJ2-3, with D maybe TRBD2 (5 bases). The CDR3 has 13 residues. Trimming stripped 6 bases from V and 3 bases from J, with 10 bases between. CDR1 MGHDK and CDR2 SYGVNS come from the germline V gene. The chain's CDR3 is CASRRGRTDTQYF. The CDR3 nucleotides are TGTGCCAGCAGACGGGGTCGTACAGATACGCAGTATTTT.

The chain joins TRBV7-8 to TRBJ1-5; D is possibly TRBD1 (6 bases). Germline lookup yields CDR1 SGHVS and CDR2 FQNEAQ. The CDR3 runs 15 residues. The V end was cut by 4 bases, the J end by 4 bases, with 14 bases between. DNA for the CDR3: TGTGCCAGCAGCTCCGGGACAAACACGAATCAGCCCCAGCATTTT. This codes for CASSSGTNTNQPQHF.

V gene TRBV27 combines with J gene TRBJ1-6, with TRBD1 as a possible D gene (6 bases). Deletions cut 0 bases from V and 5 bases from J, with 14 bases between. The CDR3 has 17 residues. CDR1 is MNHEY and CDR2 is SMNVEV in the germline V gene (reference sequence). CDR3 nucleotide sequence: TGTGCCAGCAGTTTATCCGGACAGCTGAGGCATAATTCACCCCTCCACTTT. This sequence encodes CASSLSGQLRHNSPLHF.

This clone was seen only once. This rearrangement joins TRBV6-1 to TRBJ2-1, with D possibly matching TRBD1 (5 bases). The CDR3 spans 16 residues. Germline-derived CDR1 and CDR2 are MNHNS and SASEGT. V lost 3 bases and J 0 bases, leaving 12 bases between the germline ends. The CDR3 protein is CASSDLRQISYNEQFF. CDR3 bases: TGTGCCAGCAGTGACCTACGACAGATCTCCTACAATGAGCAGTTCTTC.

The V call is TRBV2, the J call TRBJ2-2; D may be TRBD1 (6 bases). V lost 6 bases and J 0 bases, leaving 11 bases between the germline ends. The germline gives CDR1 SNHLY, CDR2 FYNNEI. The CDR3 loop spans 15 amino acids. The CDR3 DNA follows: TGTGCCAGCAGCCGACAGGTTTCGAACACCGGGGAGCTGTTTTTT. As protein: CASSRQVSNTGELFF.

The V call is TRBV30, the J call TRBJ1-2, with D perhaps matching TRBD1 (5 bases). This CDR3 contains 15 residues. Per the germline V gene, CDR1 is GTSNPN and CDR2 is SVGIG (reference sequence). With 2 bases removed from V and 2 bases from J, the gap between germline ends came to 15 bases. The CDR3 region has the DNA TGTGCCTGGAGTCCCACGGAGGGGCCCAACTATGGCTACACCTTC. Amino acids: CAWSPTEGPNYGYTF.

This clone was seen only a few times. The rearrangement uses TRBV9 and TRBJ2-6; 11 bases line up with TRBD2. V dropped 3 bases and J dropped 3; count of bases not matched to a gene: 8. Germline assignment: CDR1 SGDLS and CDR2 YYNGEE. The CDR3 is made up of 18 amino acids. The CDR3 here is CASSAPLAGDYGANVLTF. The CDR3 DNA reads as TGTGCCAGCAGCGCCCCACTAGCGGGAGATTATGGGGCCAACGTCCTGACTTTC.

This clone came up once. V usage is TRBV5-8 and J usage is TRBJ2-5; D gene unclear. There are 14 residues in the CDR3. Looked up from germline, CDR1 is SGHTS and CDR2 is YDEGEE. The V and J ends lost 2 bases and 5 bases respectively, with 13 bases between them. In DNA form, the CDR3 reads TGTGCCAGCAGCTTAATTAGTGGTCATGAGACCCAGTACTTC. It yields the protein CASSLISGHETQYF.

This rearrangement joins TRBV27 to TRBJ2-7; 8 bases line up with TRBD1. Germline CDR1 and CDR2: MNHEY and SMNVEV (reference sequence). The CDR3 loop spans 16 amino acids. The V segment lost 7 bases and the J segment 7 bases; nucleotides outside the gene matches: 18. Here the CDR3 DNA reads TGTGCCAGCATTCCAGGGGGCGGCCACAGCTTGGGGGAGCAGTACTTC. Translating it yields CASIPGGGHSLGEQYF.

The rearrangement uses TRBV5-4 and TRBJ1-2, with D maybe TRBD1 (6 bases). The CDR3 length is 13 residues. The germline V gene encodes CDR1 SGHNT and CDR2 YYREEE (reference sequence). V dropped 0 bases and J dropped 7 bases, with 10 bases sitting between them. CDR3 residues: CASSLAGAGGYTF. The CDR3 region has the DNA TGTGCCAGCAGCTTGGCAGGGGCGGGTGGCTACACCTTC.

The gene calls are TRBV7-6 and TRBJ1-1; D is ambiguous. The CDR3 consists of 13 residues. CDR1 and CDR2 (germline): SGHVS, FNYEAQ. V dropped 1 base and J dropped 7 bases, with 10 bases sitting between them. For the CDR3, the DNA is TGTGCCAGCAGCTTAGAGGTGAGAGGTGAAGCTTTCTTT. Protein: CASSLEVRGEAFF.

This clone was picked up one time. The chain has TRBV7-9 and TRBJ2-5; 7 nucleotides agree with TRBD1. Gene TRBJ2-7 matches the end of the DNA better, so the J call may be wrong. CDR1 SEHNR and CDR2 FQNEAQ come from the germline V gene (reference sequence). The CDR3 length is 12 residues. Here the CDR3 DNA reads TGTGCCAGCAGTCTAGGGGGCGACGAGCAGTACTTC. Translated, it gives CASSLGGDEQYF.

CDR3 sequence: CASGKQGTGGNTIYF. The CDR3 bases are TGTGCCAGCGGGAAACAGGGTACAGGTGGAAACACCATATATTTT. This rearrangement joins TRBV28 to TRBJ1-3, with D possibly being TRBD1 (6 bases). CDR1 and CDR2 from the germline V gene are MDHEN and SYDVKM. The CDR3 contains 15 residues. The V and J ends lost 8 bases and 3 bases respectively, with 17 bases between them. The full variable domain, rest sourced from reference TRBV28 and TRBJ1-3, is DVKVTQSSRYLVKRTGEKVFLECVQDMDHENMFWYRQDPGLGLRLIYFSYDVKMKEKGDIPEGYSVSREKKERFSLILESASTNQTSMYLCASGKQGTGGNTIYFGEGSWLTVV.

This rearrangement joins TRBV4-1 to TRBJ1-2; 9 bases are shared with TRBD1. Trimming cost V 5 bases and J 2 bases; bases outside gene matches: 9. From germline, CDR1 is MGHRA and CDR2 YSYEKL. There are 16 residues in the CDR3. The CDR3 DNA sequence: TGCGCCAGCAGCTTAAGGGGGGACAGGGTGAACTATGGCTACACCTTC. Residues: CASSLRGDRVNYGYTF.

V is TRBV7-2 and J is TRBJ2-1; 7 bases are a match to TRBD2. The V gene's germline CDR1 is SGHTA and CDR2 FQGNSA. V lost 2 bases and J lost 2; bases outside the gene matches: 6. The CDR3 runs to 16 residues. CDR3 sequence reads: CASSLNGGTTYNEQFF. The CDR3 DNA sequence: TGTGCCAGCAGCTTAAATGGCGGGACTACCTACAATGAGCAGTTCTTC.

The chain combines TRBV7-3 with TRBJ2-7; 12 bases are shared with TRBD1. CDR3 length: 18 residues. V was pared by 7 bases and J by 5 bases, with 18 bases of the junction left unmatched. The germline V gene encodes CDR1 SGHTA and CDR2 FQGTGA. CDR3 sequence: CASTPGGQGAPRADEQYF. The CDR3 DNA reads TGTGCCAGCACCCCAGGGGGACAGGGGGCCCCAAGGGCTGACGAGCAGTACTTC.

This clone has more than one count but fewer than ten. The V call is TRBV7-9, the J call TRBJ2-7; D perhaps matches TRBD1 (6 bases). V shed 5 bases and J shed 3 bases, with 17 bases lying between them. The CDR3 has 15 residues. The V gene's germline CDR1 is SEHNR and CDR2 FQNEAQ (reference sequence). CDR3 in DNA: TGTGCCAGCAGCCCCACGGCAGGACAGATCTACGAGCAGTACTTC. Encoded protein: CASSPTAGQIYEQYF. Complete variable domain (other parts from reference TRBV7-9 and TRBJ2-7): DTGVSQNPRHKITKRGQNVTFRCDPISEHNRLYWYRQTLGQGPEFLTYFQNEAQLEKSRLLSDRFSAERPKGSFSTLEIQRTEQGDSAMYLCASSPTAGQIYEQYFGPGTRLTVT.

This sequence joins TRBV5-1 and TRBJ1-1, with D unresolved. CDR3 size: 13 residues. CDR1 SGHRS and CDR2 YFSETQ come from the germline V gene. Trimming removed 0 bases from V and 7 bases from J, with 10 bases in between. CDR3 region: CASSLAREDEAFF. The CDR3 bases are TGCGCCAGCAGCTTGGCGAGGGAGGATGAAGCTTTCTTT.

The chain links TRBV6-5 to TRBJ2-1; 9 bases align to TRBD2. CDR1 and CDR2 from the germline V gene are MNHEY and SVGAGI. The junction had 8 bases not matched to a gene; V was cut back by 6 bases and J by 5 bases. The CDR3 runs 15 residues. The CDR3 protein is CASSSAGGPNNEQFF. The CDR3 DNA sequence: TGTGCCAGCAGCTCAGCGGGAGGACCGAACAATGAGCAGTTCTTC.

This clone was picked up one time. This chain connects TRBV2 to TRBJ1-2, with D unclear. Trimming removed 7 bases at V and 3 bases at J, with 9 bases between. There are 12 residues in the CDR3. CDR1 and CDR2 from the germline V gene are SNHLY and FYNNEI. This CDR3 reads CASNYRDYGYTF. The DNA of the CDR3 is TGTGCCAGCAATTACAGAGACTATGGCTACACCTTC.

The CDR3 reads CASSEYGRQGLYYGYTF. CDR3 sequence (DNA): TGTGCCAGCAGTGAATACGGGAGACAGGGTCTTTACTATGGCTACACCTTC. The chain uses TRBV25-1 and TRBJ1-2, with 7 bases identical to TRBD1. The CDR3 extends over 17 amino acids. V lost 0 bases, J lost 3 bases, and 10 bases stayed unmatched. Germline CDR1 is MGHDK and CDR2 is SYGVNS.

The chain carries TRBV10-2 and TRBJ2-4; TRBD1 matches at 11 bases. J lost 7 bases, V lost 9 bases, and 5 bases had no gene match. From germline, CDR1 is WSHSY and CDR2 SAAADI. CDR3 size: 13 residues. The CDR3 DNA follows: TGCGCCAGTAGGACAGGGGGCATGAACATTCAGTACTTC. Its translation: CASRTGGMNIQYF.

About this clone: Lacking the conserved final phenylalanine or tryptophan, this CDR3 likely reflects a read error. No DNA is shown, since the ends of the CDR3 on it are uncertain; the CDR3 is the one TCRdb lists. The chain's CDR3 is CASSYSSMRVHVAGG. The rearrangement uses TRBV6-6 and TRBJ1-1. The CDR3 has 15 residues if both end residues are counted. Germline V gives CDR1 MNHNY, CDR2 SVGAGI (reference sequence).

This clone was seen a few times. This chain links TRBV27 with TRBJ1-5; D might be TRBD1 (5 bases). CDR1 and CDR2 from the germline V gene are MNHEY and SMNVEV (reference sequence). Trimming cost V 2 bases and J 6 bases, with 11 bases left between them. The CDR3 runs to 14 residues. The CDR3 nucleotides are TGTGCCAGCAGTTTAGGGTCGCAGGGTCAGCCCCAGCATTTT. Protein sequence: CASSLGSQGQPQHF.

The V gene is TRBV4-3, the J gene TRBJ2-1, with D possibly being TRBD1 (6 bases). The CDR3 consists of 16 residues. The germline gives CDR1 LGHNA, CDR2 YSLEER. V gave up 1 base and J gave up 5 bases, with 15 bases separating them. The CDR3 is CASSQGLQGSHNEQFF. CDR3 nucleotide sequence: TGCGCCAGCAGCCAAGGCCTCCAGGGGTCCCACAATGAGCAGTTCTTC.

This clone has more than one count but fewer than ten. This chain connects TRBV29-1 to TRBJ2-2; perhaps TRBD2 as D (5 bases). The CDR3 is made up of 17 amino acids. Germline V CDR1 and CDR2: SQVTM, ANQGSEA. Trimming took 0 bases from V and 0 from J, leaving 14 bases between them. The chain's CDR3 is CSVEDPWRAANTGELFF. As DNA, the CDR3 is TGCAGCGTTGAAGATCCCTGGCGAGCGGCGAACACCGGGGAGCTGTTTTTT.

The rearrangement joins TRBV6-5 to TRBJ2-5; 7 positions match TRBD1. Near its end, the DNA agrees better with TRBJ2-7, so the J call may be wrong. Germline V gene data show CDR1 as MNHEY and CDR2 as SVGAGI. This CDR3 has 12 amino acids. Written as DNA, the CDR3 is TGTGCCAGCTCACAACAGGGGACCGAGCAGTACTTC. Protein product: CASSQQGTEQYF.

The sample holds a few counts of this clone. The chain uses TRBV4-3 and TRBJ2-3, with 12 bases matching TRBD2. Per germline, CDR1 LGHNA and CDR2 YSLEER. V lost 0 bases and J lost 3; bases outside the gene matches: 4. The CDR3 sequence is 17 residues long. The CDR3 here is CASSQEGLAGWTDTQYF. The DNA for the CDR3 is TGCGCCAGCAGCCAAGAAGGACTAGCGGGATGGACAGATACGCAGTATTTT.

The V gene is TRBV10-2, the J gene TRBJ2-5, with D uncertain. The V end was cut by 4 bases, the J end by 1 base, with 10 bases between. CDR1 WSHSY and CDR2 SAAADI come from the germline V gene. CDR3 size: 14 residues. The CDR3: CASSVVGSQETQYF. The CDR3 bases are TGCGCCAGCAGTGTTGTGGGCAGCCAAGAGACCCAGTACTTC.

The chain links TRBV9 to TRBJ2-1, with 8 bases fitting TRBD2. V lost 3 bases, J lost 13 bases, and 15 bases stayed unmatched. Germline CDR1 reads SGDLS; CDR2 reads YYNGEE. This CDR3 comprises 15 residues. The CDR3 here is CASSETTGTSLRQFF. The CDR3 coding sequence is TGTGCCAGCAGCGAAACCACCGGGACTAGTCTTCGTCAGTTCTTC.

The gene calls are TRBV6-6 and TRBJ2-7; 7 nucleotides agree with TRBD1. Trimming removed 5 bases from V and 6 bases from J; junction bases left unmatched: 4. Germline CDR1 MNHNY, CDR2 SVGAGI (reference sequence). The CDR3 has 12 residues. The CDR3 DNA is TGTGCCAGCAGTATTCCAGGGGGCGAGCAGTACTTC. It specifies CASSIPGGEQYF.